Given below is one T cell receptor (beta chain) in context. It lacks a known antigen. No base qualities exist here, and no much larger clone lies one base off it. All of the isolated RNA was reverse transcribed with the High Capacity cDNA Reverse Transcription Kit, so expressed TCRB transcripts were sequenced. For stem cell-like memory T cell samples, survey-depth immunoSEQ sequencing was used, averaging about 1 million total reads per sample. Sorted cells were lysed in RLT buffer, and RNA was extracted using DNase-treated RNeasy Micro or Mini kits according to cell number. Each cell subset was processed separately to prevent cross-contamination, with patient and healthy donor samples processed together. TCRB sequences were amplified from cDNA with the immunoSEQ multiplex PCR, producing 87-bp fragments spanning the CDR3 region. Sequencing of the amplicons was done on the Illumina HiSeq platform. The authors processed their data as follows. PCR bias was computationally corrected using synthetic template baselines, reads within Hamming distance 2 were collapsed, and singletons that could not be merged were discarded. By aligning reads against IMGT, V, D and J genes, CDR3 length, and insertions or deletions at six rearrangement sites were assigned. Clonotype counts were normalized to sorted cell number within each subset before computing true diversity and Gini coefficients with the tcR R package. The overlap coefficient, calculated on TCRB nucleotide sequences, was used to quantify repertoire sharing. Not all clones reach the TCRdb copy of this immuneACCESS table, which keeps in-frame sequences only. Checked studies attribute under half of the gap to unresolved V genes and leave the rest unexplained. Clonal size and the V and J genes are those of that table, whereas D and trimming came from the DNA. The sample includes about 25,000 clones, with about 45% observed a single time. Clones ranked in the top ten supply 0.3% to 0.35% of the sample.

The data were obtained in a study of beta chain features in type 1 diabetes (dated by TCRdb to between 2017 and 2018). About the full investigation: Mean age, gender distribution, total cell number and subset yield did not differ between patients and healthy donors. Whereas all 28 donors provided naive and central memory subsets, regulatory and stem cell-like memory subsets were isolated from just 8 patients and roughly eight healthy donors. The study compared TCRB repertoires of sorted circulating CD4+ T cell subsets between recently diagnosed type 1 diabetes patients and matched healthy donors. A total of about 99,000,000 sorted cells were examined across all samples, and RNA yield correlated strongly with the number of cells per subset. Results the study describes overall, beyond this receptor: Only small numbers of individuals were included in the HLA sub-analyses, which left unresolved whether HLA type had any influence on TCRB rearrangement. Because cDNA was sequenced instead of genomic DNA, activated cells with high expression could be over-represented, although the groups did not differ in activation or CD3 levels. At VDJ recombination sites, patients with type 1 diabetes made fewer insertions and deleted more nucleotides, a pattern implying thymic rearrangement abnormalities. PCR may preferentially amplify shorter templates, but because patient and control samples were amplified and corrected together, any resulting skew would affect both groups equally. A moderate but significant shortening of TCRB CDR3 length was observed in type 1 diabetes patients in all four CD4+ subsets. Naive, central memory and regulatory TCRB repertoires appeared to be more alike among patients than among healthy donors.

Each donor gave one peripheral blood draw, approximately 110 mL on average, collected into heparinised tubes. Using a panel that included CD45RO, CCR7, CD25, CD127, CD95 and CD27, naive, central memory, regulatory and stem cell-like memory CD4+ T cells were sorted on a BD FACSAria II. All sorted populations exceeded 95% purity. PBMCs were separated immediately by Lymphoprep density gradient centrifugation and were stained directly, without being cultured. So that batch effects would be minimized, each experiment stained and sorted samples in pairs, pairing one healthy donor with one patient. The germline V gene specifies SGHTA as CDR1 and FQGNSA as CDR2. V is shortened by 7 bases, J by 0 bases, and the region joining them spans 16 bases. The CDR3 sequence holds 16 residues, the cysteine and phenylalanine included. Left in the record is the CDR3 DNA by itself, 48 bases read in frame from the first base.

The rearrangement joined TRBV7-2 to TRBJ2-1, with a weak D call of TRBD2 (5 bases match). Input material: stem cell memory CD4+ T cells from blood. The sample's cell subset or site, from its label and the paper: stem cell-like memory CD4+ T cells. This TCR was recovered from a man aged 25-40 years with type 1 diabetes. The DNA reads TGTGCCAGCACCCGTCTACTGGGGAGCTCCTACAATGAGCAGTTCTTC. Its coded protein is CASTRLLGSSYNEQFF.